What follows are 29 T cell receptor beta chains derived from one specimen sequenced in a study of CD8 T cells in ankylosing spondylitis. TCRdb re-analysed the 5' RACE reads in MiXCR, keeping a single row per CDR3 protein. Of some 350,000 distinct CDR3 sequences listed, around 15% are singletons. Specimen: blood, either unsorted or a sorted T cell fraction (not recorded which). Receptor source: a male donor with ankylosing spondylitis or in good health (not recorded which).

The chain is built from TRBV18 and TRBJ2-7; tentative D call: TRBD2 (7 bases). With 4 bases removed from V and 4 bases from J, the gap between germline ends came to 17 bases. Germline lookup yields CDR1 KGHSH and CDR2 LQKENI. This CDR3 region has 15 residues. The CDR3 DNA reads TGTGCCAGCTCACGGGGAGGGACACTAAATTACGAGCAGTACTTC. It is translated as CASSRGGTLNYEQYF. Full variable domain (outside the CDR3, taken from reference TRBV18 and TRBJ2-7): NAGVMQNPRHLVRRRGQEARLRCSPMKGHSHVYWYRQLPEEGLKFMVYLQKENIIDESGMPKERFSAEFPKEGPSILRIQQVVRGDSAAYFCASSRGGTLNYEQYFGPGTRLTVT.

This clonotype was counted between two and nine times. The V gene is TRBV9, the J gene TRBJ2-2; a weak D match, TRBD2 (6 bases). This CDR3 comprises 14 residues. Per the germline V gene, CDR1 is SGDLS and CDR2 is YYNGEE. V was trimmed by 0 bases and J by 7 bases, leaving 10 bases between them. CDR3 in DNA: TGTGCCAGCAGCGTAGGACGGGGAGGCGGGGAGCTGTTTTTT. It translates to CASSVGRGGGELFF.

The table lists this clonotype with a few counts. The chain couples TRBV13 to TRBJ1-1, with a possible D match to TRBD1 (5 bases). CDR1 and CDR2 (germline): PRHDT, FYEKMQ (reference sequence). Trimming took off 5 bases at V and 3 bases at J, with 16 bases between the two ends. The CDR3 is made up of 15 amino acids. The CDR3 is CASSRRRAGDTEAFF. In DNA form, the CDR3 reads TGTGCCAGCAGCCGCCGGAGGGCGGGGGACACTGAAGCTTTCTTT.

The J gene is TRBJ2-3, the V gene TRBV10-3; D uncertain. Germline lookup yields CDR1 ENHRY and CDR2 SYGVKD. V was shortened by 4 bases and J by 1 base, with 3 bases between the two germline ends. The CDR3 consists of 12 residues. The CDR3 coding sequence is TGTGCCATCAGTGGGGGCACAGATACGCAGTATTTT. It codes for CAISGGTDTQYF.

V is TRBV6-2 or TRBV6-3 and J is TRBJ2-3; TRBD2 matches at 8 bases. V gave up 0 bases and J gave up 7 bases; unmatched junction bases: 6. There are 15 residues in the CDR3. Germline V gene lookup returns CDR1 MNHEY and CDR2 SVGEGT. This CDR3 reads CASSYSAGGANTQYF. In DNA form, the CDR3 reads TGTGCCAGCAGTTACTCGGCGGGGGGCGCAAATACGCAGTATTTT.

This clonotype was recorded at least ten times. The gene calls are TRBV11-3 and TRBJ2-1, with TRBD1 matching 7 bases. Germline CDR1 is SGHNT and CDR2 is YENEEA. Trimming removed 5 bases from V and 2 bases from J; junction bases left unmatched: 6. The CDR3 has 15 amino acids. CDR3 in DNA: TGTGCCAGCAGCGCCGGGACAGACACCTACAATGAGCAGTTCTTC. Translating gives CASSAGTDTYNEQFF.

The chain carries TRBV5-1 and TRBJ2-7, with D maybe TRBD1 (5 bases). The CDR3 consists of 13 residues. Between the trimmed V and J ends, which lost 7 bases and 0 bases, there was a span of 11 bases. From germline, CDR1 is SGHRS and CDR2 YFSETQ. Here the CDR3 DNA reads TGCGCCAGCCGTCAAGGGGACTCCTACGAGCAGTACTTC. Translating gives CASRQGDSYEQYF.

V gene TRBV20-1 combines with J gene TRBJ2-1, with TRBD2 identical over 8 bases. Germline-derived CDR1 and CDR2 are DFQATT and SNEGSKA (reference sequence). The CDR3 is 16 residues long. Unmatched junction bases numbered 6, after V lost 0 bases and J lost 2 bases. The CDR3 loop is CSARDAGGRAYNEQFF. The CDR3, as DNA: TGCAGTGCTAGAGATGCGGGAGGTCGGGCCTACAATGAGCAGTTCTTC.

V gene TRBV5-1 combines with J gene TRBJ2-2, with D tentatively TRBD1 (6 bases). The germline V gene encodes CDR1 SGHRS and CDR2 YFSETQ. This CDR3 comprises 15 residues. V lost 0 bases to trimming and J lost 9 bases, with 15 bases between them. Here the CDR3 reads CASSLEAGVHRELFF. The CDR3 coding sequence is TGCGCCAGCAGCTTGGAGGCAGGGGTTCACCGGGAGCTGTTTTTT.

This clonotype was picked up a small number of times. The chain links TRBV12-3 or TRBV12-4 to TRBJ1-2; D is possibly TRBD1 (5 bases). The CDR3 is 17 amino acids. Trimming took 6 bases from V and 6 from J, leaving 26 bases between them. CDR3: CASSKPPYLRQRDGYTF. The CDR3 DNA reads as TGTGCCAGCAGCAAACCCCCCTACTTGAGACAGAGGGATGGCTACACCTTC.

The chain couples TRBV20-1 to TRBJ2-6; tentative D call: TRBD1 (6 bases). This CDR3 has 16 residues. Germline CDR1 reads DFQATT; CDR2 reads SNEGSKA (reference sequence). Trimming took off 6 bases at V and 0 bases at J, with 15 bases between the two ends. The CDR3 region has the DNA TGCAGTGCCCCCAGGGGTCTCTACTCTGGGGCCAACGTCCTGACTTTC. It is translated as CSAPRGLYSGANVLTF.

The V and J genes are TRBV25-1 and TRBJ2-1; no firm D call. Trimming pared 8 bases from V and 6 bases from J, leaving 14 bases between. The CDR3 is 13 amino acids. The germline V gene has CDR1 MGHDK and CDR2 SYGVNS. The CDR3 bases are TGTGCCAGCGAACGCTATGGCGCCAATGAGCAGTTCTTC. Protein sequence: CASERYGANEQFF.

The CDR3 nucleotides read TGTGCCAGCAGTCCATCTAGCGGGGGGGCAGGCTACGAGCAGTACTTC. As protein: CASSPSSGGAGYEQYF. V usage is TRBV12-3 or TRBV12-4 and J usage is TRBJ2-7, with 12 positions matching TRBD2. The CDR3 runs 16 residues. V lost 5 bases and J lost 3; bases outside the gene matches: 8.

The chain couples TRBV9 to TRBJ1-2; no definite D call. V shed 0 bases and J shed 8 bases, with 14 bases lying between them. Germline-derived CDR1 and CDR2 are SGDLS and YYNGEE. The CDR3 is made up of 14 amino acids. The CDR3 DNA reads TGTGCCAGCAGCGTAGATGCAGGCCGAACGGGCTACACCTTC. Encoded protein: CASSVDAGRTGYTF.

This clonotype was seen a few times. The chain links TRBV5-4 to TRBJ1-2; D not resolved. The CDR3 runs 13 residues. CDR1 is SGHNT and CDR2 is YYREEE in the germline V gene (reference sequence). V gave up 1 base and J gave up 1 base, with 5 bases separating them. The CDR3 sequence: CASSLPINYGYTF. In DNA form, the CDR3 reads TGTGCCAGCAGCTTGCCGATTAACTATGGCTACACCTTC.

The chain employs TRBV10-3 and TRBJ2-6; D call uncertain. Trimming stripped 4 bases from V and 2 bases from J, with 6 bases between. Germline V gives CDR1 ENHRY, CDR2 SYGVKD. The CDR3 is made up of 14 amino acids. CDR3 nucleotides: TGTGCCATCAGTGGGGTGGCTGGGGCCAACGTCCTGACTTTC. Translating it yields CAISGVAGANVLTF.

This clonotype was counted only a few times. V gene TRBV19 combines with J gene TRBJ2-5; TRBD1 matches at 8 bases. Germline loops: CDR1 LNHDA, CDR2 SQIVND (reference sequence). The V segment lost 8 bases and the J segment 5 bases; nucleotides outside the gene matches: 4. The CDR3 has 12 amino acids. Here the CDR3 DNA reads TGTGCCAGTTCAGGGGGCTGGGAGACCCAGTACTTC. As protein: CASSGGWETQYF.

This clonotype was observed a few times. CDR3 DNA sequence: TGTGCCAGCAGTACTAGAGGGGGCCAGCGGGAGGGCTTCTTTGGCTACAATGAGCAGTTCTTC. Its translation: CASSTRGGQREGFFGYNEQFF. V usage is TRBV25-1 and J usage is TRBJ2-1; 10 positions agree with TRBD2. The CDR3 loop spans 21 amino acids. The junction had 22 bases not matched to a gene; V was cut back by 5 bases and J by 3 bases. CDR1 MGHDK and CDR2 SYGVNS come from the germline V gene.

The chain uses TRBV29-1 and TRBJ2-7; 7 bases are shared with TRBD1. V dropped 5 bases and J dropped 3; count of bases not matched to a gene: 4. Germline values: CDR1 SQVTM, CDR2 ANQGSEA. CDR3 length: 12 amino acids. CDR3 DNA sequence: TGCAGCGTTTCGGGACAGTACTACGAGCAGTACTTC. Translating it yields CSVSGQYYEQYF.

This clonotype was recorded a few times. The chain employs TRBV12-3 or TRBV12-4 and TRBJ1-1; no clear D gene. The V end was cut by 7 bases, the J end by 7 bases, with 19 bases between. CDR3 length equals 14 residues. The CDR3 sequence: CASIKRRRVGEAFF. The CDR3 bases are TGTGCCAGCATCAAACGGCGGCGGGTGGGTGAAGCTTTCTTT.

This clonotype was seen only a few times. The V gene is TRBV5-1, the J gene TRBJ2-1; 8 positions agree with TRBD2. The V gene end was trimmed by 4 bases and the J gene end by 2 bases; junction bases not matched to a gene: 5. The CDR3 consists of 15 residues. The germline V gene encodes CDR1 SGHRS and CDR2 YFSETQ. CDR3 in DNA: TGCGCCAGCAGCCGGGAGGGGGACACCTACAATGAGCAGTTCTTC. This sequence encodes CASSREGDTYNEQFF.

The CDR3 DNA reads TGTGCCAGCAGTTATGGGACAGGGATGGGGCACGAAGCTTTCTTT. Encoded protein: CASSYGTGMGHEAFF. The chain recombines TRBV6-5 with TRBJ1-1; 9 positions match TRBD1. Germline CDR1 MNHEY, CDR2 SVGAGI. The CDR3 consists of 15 residues. Losses at the gene ends were 3 bases for V and 8 bases for J; bases not matched to a gene: 10.

V usage is TRBV5-6 and J usage is TRBJ2-5; weak D call: TRBD2 (6 bases). This CDR3 contains 17 residues. The germline gives CDR1 SGHDT, CDR2 YYEEEE. The V gene lost 1 base and the J gene lost 0 bases, with 16 bases spanning the gap. The CDR3 DNA is TGTGCCAGCAGCTTGATGGAGGGACCGGCGTACCAAGAGACCCAGTACTTC. Protein: CASSLMEGPAYQETQYF.

A few counts support this clonotype. The chain joins TRBV6-1 to TRBJ2-1; tentatively, D is TRBD2 (6 bases). Trimming removed 3 bases at V and 9 bases at J, with 9 bases between. The germline CDR1 and CDR2 sequences are MNHNS and SASEGT. CDR3 length: 12 residues. CDR3 in DNA: TGTGCCAGCAGTGATGGGGGGAGTGAGCAGTTCTTC. It translates to CASSDGGSEQFF.

The genes are TRBV7-2 and TRBJ2-2; a possible D gene is TRBD2 (6 bases). This CDR3 spans 14 amino acids. CDR1 is SGHTA and CDR2 is FQGNSA in the germline V gene. V lost 3 bases to trimming and J lost 4 bases, with 9 bases between them. Here the CDR3 DNA reads TGTGCCAGCAGCTTTAGCGGTGGCACCGGGGAGCTGTTTTTT. Its protein is CASSFSGGTGELFF. The whole variable domain, remainder taken from reference TRBV7-2 and TRBJ2-2, is GAGVSQSPSNKVTEKGKDVELRCDPISGHTALYWYRQSLGQGLEFLIYFQGNSAPDKSGLPSDRFSAERTGGSVSTLTIQRTQQEDSAVYLCASSFSGGTGELFFGEGSRLTVL.

This clonotype was counted a few times. This chain connects TRBV11-1 to TRBJ2-5; the D gene is possibly TRBD2 (5 bases). The CDR3 length is 14 residues. Germline CDR1 and CDR2: SGHAT and FQDESV (reference sequence). V was clipped by 7 bases and J by 5 bases, with 17 bases between them. The CDR3 DNA is TGTGCCAGCACCGAATTAAGCCGCGGGGAGACCCAGTACTTC. This sequence encodes CASTELSRGETQYF. The full variable domain, its missing parts supplied by reference TRBV11-1 and TRBJ2-5, is EAEVAQSPRYKITEKSQAVAFWCDPISGHATLYWYRQILGQGPELLVQFQDESVVDDSQLPKDRFSAERLKGVDSTLKIQPAELGDSAMYLCASTELSRGETQYFGPGTRLLVL.

This clonotype came up many times. The gene calls are TRBV20-1 and TRBJ1-5, with a tentative D call TRBD1 (5 bases). In germline, CDR1 is DFQATT, CDR2 SNEGSKA (reference sequence). Trimming took off 4 bases at V and 3 bases at J, with 10 bases between the two ends. The CDR3 has 13 residues. The CDR3 protein is CSAKTASNQPQHF. Written as DNA, the CDR3 is TGCAGTGCTAAGACAGCCTCCAATCAGCCCCAGCATTTT.

This clonotype was observed a handful of times. V and J are TRBV6-4 and TRBJ1-1, with TRBD1 matching over 7 bases. The germline gives CDR1 MRHNA, CDR2 SNTAGT. The CDR3 consists of 15 residues. The trim removed 2 bases at V and 0 bases at J, leaving 3 bases unmatched. CDR3 sequence (DNA): TGTGCCAGCAGTGACCGACAGGGTATGAACACTGAAGCTTTCTTT. Translation gives CASSDRQGMNTEAFF.

This clonotype came up a few times. This rearrangement joins TRBV7-2 to TRBJ1-4; perhaps TRBD1 as D (5 bases). Germline V lookup: CDR1 SGHTA, CDR2 FQGNSA. Deletions cut 5 bases from V and 3 bases from J, with 13 bases between. The CDR3 contains 15 residues. The CDR3 here is CASSLRGGANEKLFF. For the CDR3, the DNA is TGTGCCAGCAGCCTCCGGGGGGGGGCTAATGAAAAACTGTTTTTT.